Presented here are 23 T cell receptor beta chains from one specimen sequenced in a study of blood T cell repertoires in COVID-19. Profiling relied on immunoSEQ multiplex PCR, and the TCRdb table lists in-frame clones only, not all of them. This table has roughly 140,000 clones, 80% to 90% appearing once. The sequenced sample consisted of peripheral blood. These receptors were taken from a human donor in a cohort sampled during active COVID-19.

The chain employs TRBV13 and TRBJ2-2, with 14 bases fitting TRBD2. J was trimmed by 1 base and V by 1 base; bases with no gene match: 5. CDR1 PRHDT and CDR2 FYEKMQ come from the germline V gene (reference sequence). The CDR3 has 19 amino acids. Here the CDR3 reads CASSLAGLAGAWNTGELFF. Written as DNA, the CDR3 is TGTGCCAGCAGCTTAGCGGGACTAGCGGGGGCCTGGAACACCGGGGAGCTGTTTTTT.

The chain joins TRBV6-2 or TRBV6-3 to TRBJ2-3; possibly TRBD1 for D (6 bases). CDR1 is MNHEY, CDR2 SVGEGT, per germline. V was trimmed by 5 bases and J by 1 base, leaving 13 bases between them. This CDR3 is built from 15 residues. DNA for the CDR3: TGTGCCAGCAGTCGCCAGGGGCTGGGCACAGATACGCAGTATTTT. This codes for CASSRQGLGTDTQYF.

The chain has TRBV13 and TRBJ1-6; possibly TRBD1 for D (5 bases). Germline lookup yields CDR1 PRHDT and CDR2 FYEKMQ (reference sequence). V was shortened by 5 bases and J by 0 bases, with 11 bases between the two germline ends. This CDR3 has 16 amino acids. CDR3 DNA: TGTGCCAGCAGCAGGGGCGGAGCCTCCTATAATTCACCCCTCCACTTT. This gives the protein CASSRGGASYNSPLHF. Based on the CDR3 plus reference TRBV13 and TRBJ1-6, the full variable domain is AAGVIQSPRHLIKEKRETATLKCYPIPRHDTVYWYQQGPGQDPQFLISFYEKMQSDKGSIPDRFSAQQFSDYHSELNMSSLELGDSALYFCASSRGGASYNSPLHFGNGTRLTVT.

V is TRBV5-1 and J is TRBJ1-2; maybe TRBD1 (6 bases). V lost 1 base to trimming and J lost 2 bases, with 9 bases between them. The CDR3 covers 14 residues. Germline lookup yields CDR1 SGHRS and CDR2 YFSETQ. The CDR3: CASSLQGPNYGYTF. CDR3 nucleotide sequence: TGCGCCAGCAGCTTGCAGGGGCCGAACTATGGCTACACCTTC.

This clone appeared a single time. V gene TRBV11-2 combines with J gene TRBJ1-5; D unresolved. Trimming removed 0 bases from V and 6 bases from J, with 12 bases in between. Germline CDR1 SGHAT, CDR2 FQNNGV. There are 15 residues in the CDR3. Written as DNA, the CDR3 is TGTGCCAGCAGCTTAGAGGCAGGACGGGGTCAGCCCCAGCATTTT. Residues: CASSLEAGRGQPQHF.

This clone appeared many times. The genes are TRBV6-5 and TRBJ1-2, with 9 bases aligning to TRBD1. The CDR3 is 12 amino acids. The V and J ends lost 5 bases and 6 bases, in that order; junction bases with no gene match: 1. Germline V gene sequence: CDR1 MNHEY, CDR2 SVGAGI. Here the CDR3 DNA reads TGTGCCAGCAGTACAGGGGGCGATGGCTACACCTTC. This gives the protein CASSTGGDGYTF.

The gene calls are TRBV12-3 or TRBV12-4 and TRBJ1-1, with a tentative D call TRBD1 (5 bases). This CDR3 spans 13 amino acids. Trimming took 8 bases from V and 6 from J, leaving 16 bases between them. CDR3 residues: CASLSRENSEAFF. The CDR3 region has the DNA TGTGCCAGCCTGTCCAGGGAAAACTCTGAAGCTTTCTTT.

The chain links TRBV7-2 to TRBJ1-5; possible D gene TRBD1, 5 bases. V lost 5 bases, J lost 5 bases, and 19 bases lay in between. The CDR3 consists of 16 residues. The germline V gene has CDR1 SGHTA and CDR2 FQGNSA. The CDR3 DNA follows: TGTGCCAGCAGCGCCAGTGTGGGCAGGGCCGATCAGCCCCAGCATTTT. Its protein is CASSASVGRADQPQHF.

V is TRBV4-1 and J is TRBJ2-5; 14 nucleotides align to TRBD2. Germline lookup yields CDR1 MGHRA and CDR2 YSYEKL. The CDR3 is 20 residues long. The junction had 15 bases not matched to a gene; V was cut back by 1 base and J by 5 bases. The CDR3: CASSQAPVGLAGDTSETQYF. In DNA, the CDR3 is TGCGCCAGCAGCCAAGCCCCAGTGGGACTAGCGGGGGACACCTCGGAGACCCAGTACTTC.

The V and J genes are TRBV6-5 and TRBJ2-7, with D possibly TRBD1 on 6 matching bases. Per germline, CDR1 MNHEY and CDR2 SVGAGI. V was pared by 8 bases and J by 4 bases, with 15 bases between. There are 13 residues in the CDR3. CDR3 DNA: TGTGCCAGCGCCCTCCTTACAGGGTACGAGCAGTACTTC. Residues: CASALLTGYEQYF.

The CDR3 sequence is CASSQAGQGHSPLHF. The CDR3 nucleotides read TGCGCCAGCAGCCAGGCGGGACAGGGTCATTCACCCCTCCACTTT. The chain joins TRBV4-3 to TRBJ1-6, with 9 bases that match TRBD1. Germline CDR1 reads LGHNA; CDR2 reads YSLEER. The V segment lost 3 bases and the J segment 8 bases; nucleotides outside the gene matches: 5. The CDR3 totals 15 residues.

The rearrangement links TRBV18 to TRBJ1-1; tentative D call: TRBD1 (6 bases). CDR3 size: 14 residues. The germline V gene has CDR1 KGHSH and CDR2 LQKENI. Trimming stripped 3 bases from V and 4 bases from J, with 12 bases between. CDR3 in amino acids: CASSPQGLLTEAFF. The CDR3, as DNA: TGTGCCAGCTCACCGCAGGGGCTTCTCACTGAAGCTTTCTTT.

The CDR3 sequence: CASSYGTNQPQHF. In nucleotides, the CDR3 is TGTGCCAGCAGTTACGGGACAAATCAGCCCCAGCATTTT. The chain employs TRBV6-2 or TRBV6-3 and TRBJ1-5, with D possibly matching TRBD1 (6 bases). CDR3 size: 13 residues. V lost 2 bases to trimming and J lost 4 bases, with 6 bases between them. The germline V gene encodes CDR1 MNHEY and CDR2 SVGEGT.

The CDR3 is CASSIDNRVAKNIQYF. The CDR3 coding sequence is TGTGCCAGTAGTATAGATAACCGGGTAGCCAAAAACATTCAGTACTTC. This chain joins TRBV19 and TRBJ2-4; unclear D gene. The germline V gene has CDR1 LNHDA and CDR2 SQIVND (reference sequence). V was trimmed by 0 bases and J by 0 bases, leaving 9 bases between them. The CDR3 covers 16 residues.

The DNA of the CDR3 is TGTGCCAGCAGTCAAGGTGGGAGTAACTATGGCTACACCTTC. Protein sequence: CASSQGGSNYGYTF. This sequence joins TRBV6-6 and TRBJ1-2; unclear D gene. V dropped 5 bases and J dropped 1 base, with 11 bases sitting between them. Germline V gives CDR1 MNHNY, CDR2 SVGAGI (reference sequence). The CDR3 loop spans 14 amino acids.

The chain carries TRBV5-1 and TRBJ1-2; D not certain. Germline V gene sequence: CDR1 SGHRS, CDR2 YFSETQ. The CDR3 contains 14 residues. V was shortened by 0 bases and J by 8 bases, with 14 bases between the two germline ends. The CDR3 DNA is TGCGCCAGCAGCTTGGGTGCGGGATCTCCGGGCTACACCTTC. Residues: CASSLGAGSPGYTF.

This clone was observed a few times. The chain combines TRBV6-6 with TRBJ1-2, with 8 bases matching TRBD1. The germline CDR1 and CDR2 sequences are MNHNY and SVGAGI (reference sequence). The V and J ends lost 3 bases and 6 bases, in that order; junction bases with no gene match: 6. This CDR3 region has 14 residues. Written as DNA, the CDR3 is TGTGCCAGCAGTTATACAGGGGGGATAGATGGCTACACCTTC. Its translation: CASSYTGGIDGYTF.

This chain uses TRBV29-1 with TRBJ2-7; D is unclear. CDR1 and CDR2 (germline): SQVTM, ANQGSEA. V was shortened by 3 bases and J by 4 bases, with 7 bases between the two germline ends. This CDR3 contains 11 residues. The CDR3 loop reads CSVDLGYEQYF. CDR3 DNA sequence: TGCAGCGTTGATCTCGGGTACGAGCAGTACTTC.

The chain joins TRBV7-2 to TRBJ2-2, with 12 bases identical to TRBD2. The CDR3 totals 14 residues. With V trimmed by 10 bases and J by 1 base, 1 base remained unmatched. CDR1 is SGHTA, CDR2 FQGNSA, per germline. The CDR3 DNA sequence: TGTGCCACACTAGCGGGGGGGAACACCGGGGAGCTGTTTTTT. As protein: CATLAGGNTGELFF.

The V and J genes are TRBV18 and TRBJ2-1, with unresolved D. Trimming took 2 bases from V and 10 from J, leaving 9 bases between them. The V gene's germline CDR1 is KGHSH and CDR2 LQKENI. The CDR3 totals 12 residues. CDR3 DNA: TGTGCCAGCTCACCAACCTCCAGGGAGCAGTTCTTC. Its translation is CASSPTSREQFF.

The chain employs TRBV18 and TRBJ2-5, with D maybe TRBD1 (5 bases). Germline V lookup: CDR1 KGHSH, CDR2 LQKENI. With 0 bases removed from V and 7 bases from J, the gap between germline ends came to 15 bases. The CDR3 is 15 residues long. CDR3 sequence: CASSPPRPGLATQYF. The CDR3 coding sequence is TGTGCCAGCTCACCACCACGTCCAGGGCTCGCGACCCAGTACTTC.

The chain combines TRBV11-2 with TRBJ2-7; 9 bases agree with TRBD1. V lost 5 bases, J lost 4 bases, and 9 bases stayed unmatched. This CDR3 region has 15 residues. The germline gives CDR1 SGHAT, CDR2 FQNNGV. The CDR3 loop is CASSGLRDRAYEQYF. CDR3 bases: TGTGCCAGCAGCGGACTCCGGGACAGGGCGTACGAGCAGTACTTC.

The table lists this clone with a count of one. J is TRBJ1-4 and V is TRBV9; TRBD1 is a possible D gene (6 bases). Trimming cost V 4 bases and J 8 bases, with 18 bases left between them. Germline CDR1 reads SGDLS; CDR2 reads YYNGEE. The CDR3 extends over 15 amino acids. The CDR3 sequence is CASSPGTLSGEKLFF. CDR3 nucleotides: TGTGCCAGCAGCCCGGGGACACTTTCAGGCGAAAAACTGTTTTTT.